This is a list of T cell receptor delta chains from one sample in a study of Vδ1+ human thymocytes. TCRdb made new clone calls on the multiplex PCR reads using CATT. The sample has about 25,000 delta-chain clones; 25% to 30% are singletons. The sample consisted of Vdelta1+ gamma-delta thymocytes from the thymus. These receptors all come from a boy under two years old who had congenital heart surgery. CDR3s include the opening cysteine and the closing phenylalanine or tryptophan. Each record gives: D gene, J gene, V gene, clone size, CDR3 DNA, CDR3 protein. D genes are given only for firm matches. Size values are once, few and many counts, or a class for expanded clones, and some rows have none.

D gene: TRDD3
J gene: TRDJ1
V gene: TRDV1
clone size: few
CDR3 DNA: TGTGCTCTTGGGGAACGGAGAGTCCACCTTCCTACGTTGGTACTGGGGGATACCAATAAACTCATCTTT
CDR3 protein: CALGERRVHLPTLVLGDTNKLIF

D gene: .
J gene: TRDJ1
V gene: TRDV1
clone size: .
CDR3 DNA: TGTGCTCTTGGGGGGCGGGTCTTATTGGGGGACACCGATAAACTCATCTTT
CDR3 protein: CALGGRVLLGDTDKLIF

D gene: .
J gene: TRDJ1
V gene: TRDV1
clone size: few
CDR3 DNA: TGTGCTCTTGGGGAACTAGGCCCGGGCGAGTACTGTTCGGATAAACTCATCTTT
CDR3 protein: CALGELGPGEYCSDKLIF

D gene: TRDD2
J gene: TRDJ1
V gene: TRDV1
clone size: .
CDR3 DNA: TGTGCTCTTGGGGAAAGAGACATTCCTACCATCTGGGTAACCGATAAACTCATCTTT
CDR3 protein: CALGERDIPTIWVTDKLIF

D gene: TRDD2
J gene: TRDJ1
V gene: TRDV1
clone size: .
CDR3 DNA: TGTGCTCTTGGGGAACCACCTTCCTACGTCGTGGGATGGGAAGGGACGTACACCGATAAACTCATCTTT
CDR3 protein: CALGEPPSYVVGWEGTYTDKLIF

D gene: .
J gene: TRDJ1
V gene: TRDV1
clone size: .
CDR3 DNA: TGTGCTCTTGGGGCTACAGATTCCCGAGCTGAACTCATCTTT
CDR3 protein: CALGATDSRAELIF

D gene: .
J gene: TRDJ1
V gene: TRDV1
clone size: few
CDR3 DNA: TGTGCTCTTGGGGAACTAAGGAACTGTCCTTCTTATAAACTCATCTTT
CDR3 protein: CALGELRNCPSYKLIF

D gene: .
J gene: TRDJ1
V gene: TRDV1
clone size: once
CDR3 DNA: TGTGCTCTTGGGCTCCTTCCGCTAACGTACACCGATAAACTCATCTTT
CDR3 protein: CALGLLPLTYTDKLIF

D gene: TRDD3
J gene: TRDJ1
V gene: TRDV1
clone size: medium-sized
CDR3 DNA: TGTGCTCTTGGGGATAGCGGGCCTAGGTGGGGGATACGTCAACTCATCTTT
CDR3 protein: CALGDSGPRWGIRQLIF

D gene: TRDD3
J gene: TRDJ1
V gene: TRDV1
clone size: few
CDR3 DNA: TGTGCTCTTGGGGGACTCTTCCGCCTGGGGGATACCTCGGATAAACTCATCTTT
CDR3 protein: CALGGLFRLGDTSDKLIF

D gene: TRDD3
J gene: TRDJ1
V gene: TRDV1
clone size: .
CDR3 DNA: TGTGCTCTTGGGTACGCGGCATTACTGGGGGATAAGCTCCTTAGACTCATCTTT
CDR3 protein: CALGYAALLGDKLLRLIF

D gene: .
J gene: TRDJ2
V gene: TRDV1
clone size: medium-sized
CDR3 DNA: TGTGCTCTTGGGGAACCTACACTGCACCGGACAGCACAACTCTTCTTT
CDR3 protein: CALGEPTLHRTAQLFF

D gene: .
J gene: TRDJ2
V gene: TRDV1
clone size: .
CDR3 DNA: TGTGCTCTTGGGGGGATCGATGCTCCTTTGACAGCACAACTCTTCTTT
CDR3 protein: CALGGIDAPLTAQLFF

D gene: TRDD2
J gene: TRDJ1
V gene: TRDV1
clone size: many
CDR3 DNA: TGTGCTCTTGGGGAAAGCCAAGGCTTTCCTACGGGTACTGGCCATAAACTCATCTTT
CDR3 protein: CALGESQGFPTGTGHKLIF

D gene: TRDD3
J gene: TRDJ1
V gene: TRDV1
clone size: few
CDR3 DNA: TGTGCTCTTGGGGAACTCATGTCCCGTTTTCACGCCACAATTGGGGGGATACGCGGAATACAGGTCGATAAACTCATCTTT
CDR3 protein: CALGELMSRFHATIGGIRGIQVDKLIF

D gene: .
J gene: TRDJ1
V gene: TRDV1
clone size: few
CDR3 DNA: TGTGCTCTTGGGGAACTAAGGGATAAACTCATCTTT
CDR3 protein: CALGELRDKLIF

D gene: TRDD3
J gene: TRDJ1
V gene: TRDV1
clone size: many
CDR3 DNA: TGTGCTCTTGGGGAATCTACGGTACTGGGGATATACACCGATAAACTCATCTTT
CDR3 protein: CALGESTVLGIYTDKLIF

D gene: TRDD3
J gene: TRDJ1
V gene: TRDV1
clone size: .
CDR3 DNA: TGTGCTCTTGGGGAAGAGGTGGGGGGATACGGGGCCTACACCGATAGACTCATCTTT
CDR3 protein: CALGEEVGGYGAYTDRLIF

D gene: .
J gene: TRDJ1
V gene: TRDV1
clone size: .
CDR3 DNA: TGTGCTCTTGGGGAACTCTCCTCCCCTACTGGGTTTAAGCGGGATCTCGATAAACTCATCTTT
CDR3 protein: CALGELSSPTGFKRDLDKLIF

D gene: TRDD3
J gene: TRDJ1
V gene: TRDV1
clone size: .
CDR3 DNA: TGTGCTCTAGTCGCCTGGGGGATGCGGTACACCGATAAACTCATCTTT
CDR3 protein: CALVAWGMRYTDKLIF

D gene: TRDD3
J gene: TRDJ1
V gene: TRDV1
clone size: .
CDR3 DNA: TGTGCTCTTGGGGAAAACAGGGGGTGTGCAGGGGGATACGCGAGCACCGATAAACTCATCTTT
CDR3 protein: CALGENRGCAGGYASTDKLIF

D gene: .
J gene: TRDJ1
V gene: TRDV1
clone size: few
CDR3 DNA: TGTGCTCTTGGGGAACCTTCCTACACGACTGGGGGGTCCGATAAACTCATCTTT
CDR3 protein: CALGEPSYTTGGSDKLIF

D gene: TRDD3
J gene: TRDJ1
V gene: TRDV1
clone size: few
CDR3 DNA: TGTGCTCTTGGGGAACCCCTGCGGGGTGCTCCTCCACATTTGGTGGGGGATACGCGGATTGAACTCATCTTT
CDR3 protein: CALGEPLRGAPPHLVGDTRIELIF

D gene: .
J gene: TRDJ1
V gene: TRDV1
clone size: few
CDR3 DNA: TGTGCTCTTGGGGAACTAGTGGTCTTCCTACGCCCCGTTGCGTACTGGGGATCCTGCAAACTCATCTTT
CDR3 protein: CALGELVVFLRPVAYWGSCKLIF

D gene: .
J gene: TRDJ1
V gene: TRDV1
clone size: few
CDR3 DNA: TGTGCTCTTGGGGAAAGCCCTCTCGATAAACTCATCTTT
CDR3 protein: CALGESPLDKLIF

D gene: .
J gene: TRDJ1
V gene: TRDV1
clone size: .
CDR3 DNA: TGTGCTCTTGGGGAACTAGGCCCTCCTCCTCGGTCCACCGATAAACTCATCTTT
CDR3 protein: CALGELGPPPRSTDKLIF

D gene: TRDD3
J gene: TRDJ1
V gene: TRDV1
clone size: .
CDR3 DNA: TGTGCTCTTGGGGAATACCCCCAATTGGTACTGGGGGATACGGGGATACTCATCTTT
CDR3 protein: CALGEYPQLVLGDTGILIF

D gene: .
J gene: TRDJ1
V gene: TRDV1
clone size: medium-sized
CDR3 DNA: TGTGCTCTTGGGGATCGCTACGCCTCCTGGGGACCCTACACCGATAAACTCATCTTT
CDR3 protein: CALGDRYASWGPYTDKLIF

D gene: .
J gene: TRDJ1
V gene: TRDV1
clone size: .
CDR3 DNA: TGTGCTCTTGGGGAACTCGTGGTGCAAGCCCCCGGTCCCCTCCTACGGCAGGGTCACACCGATAAACTCATCTTT
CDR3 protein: CALGELVVQAPGPLLRQGHTDKLIF

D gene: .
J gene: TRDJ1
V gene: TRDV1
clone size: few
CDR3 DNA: TGTGCTCTTGGGGAAGGATTTTCCTACGGTGGGGGACGACCAGGGGACCGCGATAAACTCATCTTT
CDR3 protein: CALGEGFSYGGGRPGDRDKLIF

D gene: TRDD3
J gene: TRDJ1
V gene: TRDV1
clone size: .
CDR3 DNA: TGTGCTCTTGGGGAGAGCTTCCTGGGGGATACGGCTTACACCGATAAACTCATCTTT
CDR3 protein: CALGESFLGDTAYTDKLIF

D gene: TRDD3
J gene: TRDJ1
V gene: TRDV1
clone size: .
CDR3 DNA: TGTGCTCTTGGGTCCCCCCACCCCACCTCCTATGATAGGATACGGACGTCCGATAAACTCATCTTT
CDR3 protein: CALGSPHPTSYDRIRTSDKLIF

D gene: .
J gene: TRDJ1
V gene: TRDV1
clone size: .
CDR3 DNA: TGTGCTCTTGGGGAAGTTCGGGAGATACGCCGACTTTCATACACCGATAAACTCATCTTT
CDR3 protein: CALGEVREIRRLSYTDKLIF

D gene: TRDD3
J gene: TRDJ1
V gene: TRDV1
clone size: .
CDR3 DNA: TGTGCTCTTGGGGAACTCGGCCGTGCACCAGCTCGAGGCTGGGGGCCTAAACTCATCTTT
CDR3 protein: CALGELGRAPARGWGPKLIF

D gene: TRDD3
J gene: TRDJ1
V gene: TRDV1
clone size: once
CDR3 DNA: TGTGCTCTTGGGGAACTAGACTCGCACTGGGGGATACTCCACTTCGGGTACACCGATGAACTCATCTTT
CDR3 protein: CALGELDSHWGILHFGYTDELIF

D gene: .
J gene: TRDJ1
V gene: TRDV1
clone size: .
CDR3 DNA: TGTGCTCTTGGGGAATCTCCTAAGGGTACCCTGGACACCGATAAACTCATCTTT
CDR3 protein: CALGESPKGTLDTDKLIF

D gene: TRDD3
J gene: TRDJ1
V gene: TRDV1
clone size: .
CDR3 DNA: TGTGCTCTTGGGGAACTCGATACAGGAGGGGGATACGCTTCCGATAGACTCATCTTT
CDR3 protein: CALGELDTGGGYASDRLIF

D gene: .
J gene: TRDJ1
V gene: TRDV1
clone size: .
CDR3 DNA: TGTGCTCTTGGGGAACTCGGACCTGGGGATCCAGTGTACACCGATAAACTCATCTTT
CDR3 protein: CALGELGPGDPVYTDKLIF

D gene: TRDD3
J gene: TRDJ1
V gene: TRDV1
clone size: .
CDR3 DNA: TGTGCTCTTGGGGATACCTTTCCACAGATTGCTGGGGGATCGTACACCGGTAAACTCATCTTT
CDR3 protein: CALGDTFPQIAGGSYTGKLIF

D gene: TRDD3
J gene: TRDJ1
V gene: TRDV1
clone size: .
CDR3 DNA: TGTGCTCTTGGGCCAACTCCGTCCCGAGGGGCTCATACTGGGGGATACGCGACGCGTTCCGATAAACTCATCTTT
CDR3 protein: CALGPTPSRGAHTGGYATRSDKLIF

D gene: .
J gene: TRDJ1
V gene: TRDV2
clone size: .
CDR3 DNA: TGTGCCACGCCCTTACTGGGCGATTACTACACCGATAAACTCATCTTT
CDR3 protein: CATPLLGDYYTDKLIF

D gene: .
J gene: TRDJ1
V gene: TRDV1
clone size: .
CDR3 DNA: TGTGCTCTGGGGGAACTCAGAATCTTCCCGGAGACACACGCTGGGGACGATAAACTCATCTTT
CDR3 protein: CALGELRIFPETHAGDDKLIF

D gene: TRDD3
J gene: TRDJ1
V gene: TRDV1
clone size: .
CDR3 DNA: TGTGCTCTTGGGGAACTCTTTCCCAGGGCCCATTCCTCCTCACTGGGGGATACCGATAAACTCATCTTT
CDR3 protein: CALGELFPRAHSSSLGDTDKLIF

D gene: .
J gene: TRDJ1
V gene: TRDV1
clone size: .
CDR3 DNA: TGTGCTCTTGGGGATCAAGCGACGTACACCGATAAACTCATCTTC
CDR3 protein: CALGDQATYTDKLIF

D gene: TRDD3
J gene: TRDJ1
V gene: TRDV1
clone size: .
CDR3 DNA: TGTGCTCTTGGGGAACTGGGGCAAAATACTGGGGACAACACCGATAAACTCATCTTT
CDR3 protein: CALGELGQNTGDNTDKLIF

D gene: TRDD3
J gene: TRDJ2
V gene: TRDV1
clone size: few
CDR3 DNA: TGTGCTCTTGGGGAATCACCCAGACTTAGAACACTTCCTACGCTACTGGGGGATACTTCGTCGACAGCACAACTCTTCTTT
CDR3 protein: CALGESPRLRTLPTLLGDTSSTAQLFF

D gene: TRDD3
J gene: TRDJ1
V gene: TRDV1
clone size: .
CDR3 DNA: TGTGCTCTTGGGGAACTGGTTCCTACTTTGGTACTGGGGGATACTACCACCGATAAACTCATCTTT
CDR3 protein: CALGELVPTLVLGDTTTDKLIF

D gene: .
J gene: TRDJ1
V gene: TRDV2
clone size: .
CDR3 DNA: TGTGCCTCTTGGGGGCCCACCGATAAACTCATCTTT
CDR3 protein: CASWGPTDKLIF

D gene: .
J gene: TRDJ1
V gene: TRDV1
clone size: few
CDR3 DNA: TGTGCTCTTGGGACACTATCGACGGGGCCTCACACCGATAAACTCATCTTT
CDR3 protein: CALGTLSTGPHTDKLIF

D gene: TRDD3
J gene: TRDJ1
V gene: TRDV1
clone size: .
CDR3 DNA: TGTGCTCTTGGGGAACTTAAAATTCCCACCCCGGGATACCCTCTGTACACCGATAAACTCATCTTT
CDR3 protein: CALGELKIPTPGYPLYTDKLIF

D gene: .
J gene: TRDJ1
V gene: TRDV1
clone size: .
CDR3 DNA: TGTGCTCTTGGGGACCACGTCTGTGGAACTAGCAATTTCGTAGGTGTCGATAAACTCATCTTT
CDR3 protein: CALGDHVCGTSNFVGVDKLIF

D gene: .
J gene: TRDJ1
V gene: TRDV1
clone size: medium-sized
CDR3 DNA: TGTGCTCTTGGGGAACTAGGTACACGCGAGGAGTGCTTCACCGATAAACTCATCTTT
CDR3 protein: CALGELGTREECFTDKLIF

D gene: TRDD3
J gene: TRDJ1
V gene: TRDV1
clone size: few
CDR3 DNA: TGTGCTCTTGGGGAACGGAGGGGGGATCTCATCGATAAACTCATCTTT
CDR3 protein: CALGERRGDLIDKLIF

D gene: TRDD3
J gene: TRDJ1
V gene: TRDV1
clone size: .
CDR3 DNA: TGTGCTCTTAACGCGGGAGGACTGGGGGATACTTGGCTTGGGTACACCGATAAACTCATCTTT
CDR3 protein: CALNAGGLGDTWLGYTDKLIF

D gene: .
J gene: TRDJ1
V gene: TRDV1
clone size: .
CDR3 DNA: TGTGCTCTTACCTTAACTTTTCAGGACACCGATAAACTCACCTTT
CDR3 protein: CALTLTFQDTDKLTF

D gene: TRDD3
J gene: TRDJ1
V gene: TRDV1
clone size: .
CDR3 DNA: TGTGCTCTTGGGGAGGTCCTACTGGGGGATAGGGAGTATACCGATAAACTCATCTTT
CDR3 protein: CALGEVLLGDREYTDKLIF

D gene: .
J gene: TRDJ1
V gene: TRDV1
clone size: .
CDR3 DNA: TGTGCTCTTGGGGAACTATTCAATGTAACTGGGCCCAACACCGATAAACTCATCTTT
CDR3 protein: CALGELFNVTGPNTDKLIF